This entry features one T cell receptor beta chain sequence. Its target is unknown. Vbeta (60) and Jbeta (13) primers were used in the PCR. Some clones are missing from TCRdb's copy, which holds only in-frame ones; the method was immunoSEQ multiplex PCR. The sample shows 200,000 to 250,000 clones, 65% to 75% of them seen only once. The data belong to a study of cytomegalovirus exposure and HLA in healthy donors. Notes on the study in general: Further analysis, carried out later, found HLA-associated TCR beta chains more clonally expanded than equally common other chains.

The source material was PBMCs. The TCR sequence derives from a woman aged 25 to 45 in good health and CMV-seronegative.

The DNA of the CDR3 is TGTGCCAGCAGTGGGGCGGGGGCGGCTAATGAAAAACTGTTTTTT. This translates into CASSGAGAANEKLFF. V gene TRBV6-5 combines with J gene TRBJ1-4; D possibly corresponds to TRBD1 (6 bases). This CDR3 comprises 15 residues. The V end lost 5 bases, the J end lost 3 bases, and 13 bases lay between the germline ends. Germline lookup yields CDR1 MNHEY and CDR2 SVGAGI.